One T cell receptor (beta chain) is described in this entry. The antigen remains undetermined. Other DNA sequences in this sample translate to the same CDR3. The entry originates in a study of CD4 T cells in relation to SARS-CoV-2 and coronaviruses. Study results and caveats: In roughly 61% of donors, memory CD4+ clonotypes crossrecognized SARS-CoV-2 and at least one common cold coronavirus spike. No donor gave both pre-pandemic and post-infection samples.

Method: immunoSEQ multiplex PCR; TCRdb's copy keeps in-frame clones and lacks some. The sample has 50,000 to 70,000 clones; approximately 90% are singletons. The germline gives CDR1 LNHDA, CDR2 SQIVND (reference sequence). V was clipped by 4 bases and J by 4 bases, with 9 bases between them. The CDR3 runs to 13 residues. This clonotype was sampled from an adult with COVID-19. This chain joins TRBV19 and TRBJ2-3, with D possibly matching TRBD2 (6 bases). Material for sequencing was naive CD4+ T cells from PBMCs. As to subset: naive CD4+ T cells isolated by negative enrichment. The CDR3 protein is CASSSGIADTQYF. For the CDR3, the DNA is TGTGCCAGTAGTAGCGGGATAGCAGATACGCAGTATTTT. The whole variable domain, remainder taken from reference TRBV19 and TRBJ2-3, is DGGITQSPKYLFRKEGQNVTLSCEQNLNHDAMYWYRQDPGQGLRLIYYSQIVNDFQKGDIAEGYSVSREKKESFPLTVTSAQKNPTAFYLCASSSGIADTQYFGPGTRLTVL.